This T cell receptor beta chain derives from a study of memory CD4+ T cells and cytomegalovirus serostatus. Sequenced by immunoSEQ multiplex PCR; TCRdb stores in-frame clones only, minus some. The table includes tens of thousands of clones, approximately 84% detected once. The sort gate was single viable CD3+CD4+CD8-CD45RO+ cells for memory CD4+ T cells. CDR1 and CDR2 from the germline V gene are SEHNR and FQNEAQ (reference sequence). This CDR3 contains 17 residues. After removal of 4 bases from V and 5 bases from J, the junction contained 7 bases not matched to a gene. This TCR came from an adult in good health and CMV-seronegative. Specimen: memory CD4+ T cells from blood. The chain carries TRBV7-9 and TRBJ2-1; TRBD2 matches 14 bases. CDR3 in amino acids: CASSYGGLAGAHNEQFF. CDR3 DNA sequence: TGTGCCAGCAGCTACGGGGGACTAGCGGGGGCCCACAATGAGCAGTTCTTC.